These 21 T cell receptor beta chains were all obtained from the same sample, sequenced in a study of T cells in Graves' hyperthyroidism and ophthalmopathy. Authors of the study amplified TCR beta CDR3 regions from RNA transcripts. During a first-round RT-PCR of the TCR CDR3, the HTBI primer set was used. MiXCR, run by TCRdb on the multiplex PCR reads, gives a single entry per CDR3 protein. Here the sample spans hundreds of thousands of distinct CDR3 sequences, 11% to 15% being singletons. The sequenced sample consisted of blood. These TCRs come from a woman under 30 with Graves' hyperthyroidism.

CDR3 in DNA: TGTGCCAGCAGCCAAGGCTCTAGCGGGAGGGCCAATGAGCAGTTCTTC. Translation gives CASSQGSSGRANEQFF. This chain joins TRBV4-2 and TRBJ2-1; TRBD2 matches at 12 bases. V trimming: 1 base; J trimming: 6 bases; junction bases outside the gene matches: 4. The CDR3 runs to 16 residues. CDR1 and CDR2 (germline): LGHNA, YNFKEQ.

This chain joins TRBV4-1 and TRBJ1-4; unclear D gene. Per the germline V gene, CDR1 is MGHRA and CDR2 is YSYEKL. The V end lost 1 base, the J end lost 0 bases, and 9 bases lay between the germline ends. The CDR3 sequence is 16 residues long. The CDR3 nucleotides read TGCGCCAGCAGCCAAGTGACTCAAGCAACTAATGAAAAACTGTTTTTT. Its translation: CASSQVTQATNEKLFF.

This sequence joins TRBV14 and TRBJ2-2; 15 nucleotides align to TRBD2. Germline CDR1 and CDR2: SGHDN and FVKESK. The CDR3 spans 18 residues. The trim removed 0 bases at V and 5 bases at J, leaving 4 bases unmatched. CDR3 protein: CASSQDGGLAGGTGELFF. CDR3 nucleotide sequence: TGTGCCAGCAGCCAAGATGGGGGACTAGCGGGAGGAACCGGGGAGCTGTTTTTT.

With respect to this clonotype: Likely a read error: the CDR3 ends without its conserved phenylalanine or tryptophan. The genes are TRBV29-1 and TRBJ2-7; 8 bases match TRBD1. V was pared by 7 bases and J by 3 bases, with 11 bases of the junction left unmatched. This CDR3 is 14 amino acids long. Germline V gives CDR1 SQVTM, CDR2 ANQGSEA. CDR3: CSASGGRGGYEQYL. The CDR3 region has the DNA TGCAGCGCCTCAGGGGGCAGGGGCGGCTACGAGCAGTACCTC.

This clonotype was seen only a few times. The rearrangement joins TRBV13 to TRBJ1-5; a possible D gene is TRBD1 (5 bases). CDR3 length: 15 residues. Per the germline V gene, CDR1 is PRHDT and CDR2 is FYEKMQ (reference sequence). With 8 bases removed from V and 0 bases from J, the gap between germline ends came to 14 bases. The CDR3 region is CASGARSYSNQPQHF. For the CDR3, the DNA is TGTGCCAGCGGGGCTAGATCCTATAGCAATCAGCCCCAGCATTTT.

The gene calls are TRBV6-1 and TRBJ1-2; D may be TRBD1 (6 bases). Germline CDR1 and CDR2: MNHNS and SASEGT. The V gene lost 1 base and the J gene lost 0 bases, with 9 bases spanning the gap. This CDR3 is built from 15 residues. CDR3 nucleotide sequence: TGTGCCAGCAGTGAAGGCTGGACAGCTAACTATGGCTACACCTTC. It yields the protein CASSEGWTANYGYTF.

There are many counts of this clonotype. J is TRBJ1-4 and V is TRBV7-9; TRBD1 is a possible D gene (6 bases). Germline loops: CDR1 SEHNR, CDR2 FQNEAQ (reference sequence). This CDR3 comprises 18 residues. Trimming shortened V by 1 base and J by 5 bases, and 20 bases separated the two germline ends. The CDR3 nucleotides read TGTGCCAGCAGCTTAGTCAGCTGGGGGGGCAGAGCAAATGAAAAACTGTTTTTT. Translating it yields CASSLVSWGGRANEKLFF.

This clonotype was counted a few times. V is TRBV30 and J is TRBJ2-4, with D possibly called TRBD1 or TRBD2 (6 bases each). The germline V gene encodes CDR1 GTSNPN and CDR2 SVGIG (reference sequence). Trimming cost V 0 bases and J 4 bases, with 13 bases left between them. The CDR3 totals 15 residues. The CDR3 reads CAWSVGGGGKNIQYF. The DNA of the CDR3 is TGTGCCTGGAGTGTAGGGGGAGGAGGGAAAAACATTCAGTACTTC.

The chain employs TRBV7-9 and TRBJ2-7, with TRBD1 identical over 9 bases. This CDR3 contains 15 residues. V was pared by 4 bases and J by 4 bases, with 8 bases of the junction left unmatched. Germline V gene lookup returns CDR1 SEHNR and CDR2 FQNEAQ (reference sequence). The CDR3 DNA follows: TGTGCCAGCAGCTCCGGGACAGGGAGAATTTACGAGCAGTACTTC. This codes for CASSSGTGRIYEQYF. Full variable domain (missing parts from reference TRBV7-9 and TRBJ2-7): DTGVSQNPRHKITKRGQNVTFRCDPISEHNRLYWYRQTLGQGPEFLTYFQNEAQLEKSRLLSDRFSAERPKGSFSTLEIQRTEQGDSAMYLCASSSGTGRIYEQYFGPGTRLTVT.

This clonotype was seen many times. The rearrangement joins TRBV7-3 to TRBJ1-1; D gene unclear. The CDR3 sequence is 13 residues long. V was clipped by 4 bases and J by 1 base, with 7 bases between them. Germline-derived CDR1 and CDR2 are SGHTA and FQGTGA. The CDR3 protein is CASSSTENTEAFF. The CDR3 nucleotides read TGTGCCAGCAGCTCCACAGAGAACACTGAAGCTTTCTTT.

This clonotype has a handful of counts. V is TRBV20-1 and J is TRBJ1-1; no reliable D call. Trimming removed 6 bases from V and 4 bases from J, with 12 bases in between. The CDR3 consists of 12 residues. CDR1 DFQATT and CDR2 SNEGSKA come from the germline V gene (reference sequence). CDR3 amino acids: CSAPRRTTEAFF. DNA of the CDR3: TGCAGTGCCCCCAGGAGGACCACTGAAGCTTTCTTT.

At least ten counts were recorded for this clonotype. The J gene is TRBJ2-7, the V gene TRBV11-2; D unresolved. V was pared by 7 bases and J by 2 bases, with 12 bases between. The germline V gene has CDR1 SGHAT and CDR2 FQNNGV. The CDR3 sequence is 13 residues long. This CDR3 is CASTPSLAYEQYF. The CDR3 DNA reads TGTGCCAGCACGCCGTCCCTCGCCTACGAGCAGTACTTC. The full variable domain, its missing parts supplied by reference TRBV11-2 and TRBJ2-7, is EAGVAQSPRYKIIEKRQSVAFWCNPISGHATLYWYQQILGQGPKLLIQFQNNGVVDDSQLPKDRFSAERLKGVDSTLKIQPAKLEDSAVYLCASTPSLAYEQYFGPGTRLTVT.

This clonotype was counted ten times or more. The chain has TRBV3-1 and TRBJ2-4; D is unclear. Germline V gives CDR1 LGHDT, CDR2 YNNKEL (reference sequence). CDR3 length equals 12 residues. Trimming removed 6 bases from V and 9 bases from J, with 12 bases in between. The CDR3 loop is CASSSRSTIQYF. The CDR3 bases are TGTGCCAGCAGTAGTCGGAGCACCATTCAGTACTTC.

In its sample, this clonotype was seen many times. V usage is TRBV29-1 and J usage is TRBJ2-5, with D perhaps TRBD2 (5 bases). The CDR3 contains 14 residues. Trimming stripped 6 bases from V and 10 bases from J, with 24 bases between. Germline V lookup: CDR1 SQVTM, CDR2 ANQGSEA. In nucleotides, the CDR3 is TGCAGCGTCTCCCAGACTACGGGATCTACTAGCCAGTACTTC. Residues: CSVSQTTGSTSQYF.

This clonotype came up many times. The rearrangement links TRBV27 to TRBJ2-7; D is unclear. The CDR3 is 15 residues long. CDR1 is MNHEY, CDR2 SMNVEV, per germline (reference sequence). Trimming removed 2 bases at V and 4 bases at J, with 15 bases between. The chain's CDR3 is CASSLRPHGDYEQYF. The CDR3 nucleotides are TGTGCCAGCAGTTTAAGGCCCCACGGAGATTACGAGCAGTACTTC.

The chain couples TRBV20-1 to TRBJ2-4; D gene ambiguous. Between the trimmed V and J ends, which lost 0 bases and 0 bases, there was a span of 9 bases. Germline CDR1 is DFQATT and CDR2 is SNEGSKA (reference sequence). The CDR3 length is 15 residues. CDR3 DNA sequence: TGCAGTGCTAGAGAAAAGCAGCTAGCCAAAAACATTCAGTACTTC. Encoded protein: CSAREKQLAKNIQYF.

At least ten counts were recorded for this clonotype. This rearrangement joins TRBV27 to TRBJ2-5; no firm D call. The CDR3 length is 13 residues. V was pared by 3 bases and J by 5 bases, with 10 bases between. CDR1 is MNHEY and CDR2 is SMNVEV in the germline V gene (reference sequence). CDR3 coding DNA: TGTGCCAGCAGTTTGATGGCGTCGGAGACCCAGTACTTC. Translated, it gives CASSLMASETQYF.

V gene TRBV7-9 combines with J gene TRBJ2-7, with 12 nucleotides matching TRBD2. The ends lost 2 bases at V and 5 bases at J; junction bases unmatched: 13. CDR1 and CDR2 from the germline V gene are SEHNR and FQNEAQ (reference sequence). The CDR3 covers 18 residues. CDR3: CASSLNRYRTSGTHEQYF. CDR3 DNA sequence: TGTGCCAGCAGCTTAAATCGGTACCGGACTAGCGGGACTCACGAGCAGTACTTC.

The V and J genes are TRBV9 and TRBJ2-1, with TRBD2 identical over 7 bases. Per the germline V gene, CDR1 is SGDLS and CDR2 is YYNGEE. V lost 3 bases, J lost 4 bases, and 13 bases stayed unmatched. This CDR3 region has 17 residues. CDR3 sequence (DNA): TGTGCCAGCAGCGCCCTTCCTCTAGCGGCCTTATACAATGAGCAGTTCTTC. It translates to CASSALPLAALYNEQFF. The entire variable domain, with the rest obtained from reference TRBV9 and TRBJ2-1, is as follows: DSGVTQTPKHLITATGQRVTLRCSPRSGDLSVYWYQQSLDQGLQFLIQYYNGEERAKGNILERFSAQQFPDLHSELNLSSLELGDSALYFCASSALPLAALYNEQFFGPGTRLTVL.

The chain is built from TRBV5-5 and TRBJ2-7, with 10 positions matching TRBD1. The germline CDR1 and CDR2 sequences are SGHKS and YYEKEE (reference sequence). J gave up 1 base and V 5 bases, and 6 bases lay outside the gene matches. This CDR3 is built from 15 residues. The CDR3 nucleotides read TGTGCCAGCAGTCAGGGGACAGGGGAATCCTACGAGCAGTACTTC. Translated, it gives CASSQGTGESYEQYF.

This clonotype was observed a handful of times. This chain connects TRBV6-1 to TRBJ1-2; 7 nucleotides line up with TRBD1. Germline CDR1 reads MNHNS; CDR2 reads SASEGT. This CDR3 has 11 amino acids. V lost 5 bases to trimming and J lost 8 bases; unmatched junction nucleotides: 2. The CDR3 bases are TGTGCCAGCAGTTGGGGACAGGGCTACACCTTC. Encoded protein: CASSWGQGYTF.